This T cell receptor beta chain is drawn from a study of cytomegalovirus exposure and HLA in healthy donors. Study-wide results and caveats: Specificity for CMV antigens was confirmed in vitro for three of the CMV-associated chains. Generally TCR sequences proved uncommon, though certain public TCRs appeared in numerous donors.

As for this clone: Its antigen is unidentified.

Germline CDR1 is MNHEY and CDR2 is SVGAGI. This CDR3 is 14 amino acids long. The ends were cut back, 7 bases at V and 4 bases at J, with 16 bases in the middle. Primers for the PCR totalled 60 Vbeta and 13 Jbeta. Only in-frame clones appear in the TCRdb table, and some are missing; sequencing was by immunoSEQ multiplex PCR. The profile shows a few hundred thousand clones, around 77% of them singletons. The sample taken for sequencing was PBMCs. The chain recombines TRBV6-5 with TRBJ1-2, with D perhaps matching TRBD1 (6 bases). This sequence was found in a woman aged 25 to 39 in good health and CMV-seronegative. The CDR3 nucleotides read TGTGCCAGCACACCGGGACAACGAACCTATGGCTACACCTTC. Amino acid sequence: CASTPGQRTYGYTF.